The 15 T cell receptor beta chains in this list originate from one sample, sequenced in a study of blood T cell repertoires in COVID-19. TCRdb keeps only in-frame clones here, not all; method: immunoSEQ multiplex PCR. The sample has 300,000 to 350,000 clones; more than 70% are singletons. Sample: peripheral blood. These receptors all stem from a woman in her 70s with COVID-19, enrolled during active disease.

The chain has TRBV2 and TRBJ1-1, with 7 bases that match TRBD1. V lost 4 bases, J lost 0 bases, and 5 bases stayed unmatched. The CDR3 runs 15 residues. Germline loops: CDR1 SNHLY, CDR2 FYNNEI. This CDR3 reads CASSVGQLLNTEAFF. Written as DNA, the CDR3 is TGTGCCAGCAGTGTGGGACAGCTTTTGAACACTGAAGCTTTCTTT.

The gene calls are TRBV3-1 (or the pseudogene TRBV3-2) and TRBJ1-4, with TRBD1 matching 8 bases. Germline CDR1 LGHDT, CDR2 YNNKEL (reference sequence). Trimming took 4 bases from V and 5 from J; bases not matched to a gene: 9. The CDR3 sequence is 16 residues long. The CDR3 is CASSRSTGGENEKLFF. CDR3 bases: TGTGCCAGCAGCCGATCAACAGGGGGGGAAAATGAAAAACTGTTTTTT.

J is TRBJ2-3 and V is TRBV4-3; TRBD2 might be the D (6 bases). Per the germline V gene, CDR1 is LGHNA and CDR2 is YSLEER. V gave up 0 bases and J gave up 5 bases, with 6 bases separating them. This CDR3 is built from 13 residues. The CDR3 loop is CASSQEAGDTQYF. CDR3 in DNA: TGCGCCAGCAGCCAAGAAGCGGGAGATACGCAGTATTTT.

The genes are TRBV27 and TRBJ1-5; maybe TRBD1 (5 bases). Germline V gene lookup returns CDR1 MNHEY and CDR2 SMNVEV (reference sequence). Trimming cost V 5 bases and J 3 bases, with 20 bases left between them. The CDR3 is 17 amino acids. The CDR3 reads CASSLGGSGAFNQPQHF. The CDR3 DNA sequence: TGTGCCAGCAGTCTCGGGGGGAGCGGTGCTTTCAATCAGCCCCAGCATTTT.

The rearrangement joins TRBV7-2 to TRBJ1-4; the D gene is possibly TRBD1 (6 bases). The CDR3 extends over 14 amino acids. The germline V gene encodes CDR1 SGHTA and CDR2 FQGNSA. Trimming took 4 bases from V and 0 from J, leaving 6 bases between them. The CDR3 bases are TGTGCCAGCAGCTGGACAGCAACTAATGAAAAACTGTTTTTT. This sequence encodes CASSWTATNEKLFF.

The J gene is TRBJ1-3, the V gene TRBV5-1; no clear D. Germline V gives CDR1 SGHRS, CDR2 YFSETQ. V was trimmed by 5 bases and J by 4 bases, leaving 7 bases between them. The CDR3 length is 12 residues. The CDR3 sequence is CASSLGGNTIYF. The CDR3 nucleotides read TGCGCCAGCAGTCTGGGCGGAAACACCATATATTTT. The variable domain in full, with the rest retrieved from reference TRBV5-1 and TRBJ1-3, is KAGVTQTPRYLIKTRGQQVTLSCSPISGHRSVSWYQQTPGQGLQFLFEYFSETQRNKGNFPGRFSGRQFSNSRSEMNVSTLELGDSALYLCASSLGGNTIYFGEGSWLTVV.

There are a few counts of this clone. The chain recombines TRBV7-2 with TRBJ2-7; 7 bases map to TRBD1. V was clipped by 2 bases and J by 6 bases; unmatched bases: 7. The germline gives CDR1 SGHTA, CDR2 FQGNSA. The CDR3 is 14 amino acids. The CDR3 protein is CASSLSRQGSEQYF. CDR3 nucleotide sequence: TGTGCCAGCAGCTTATCCAGACAGGGCAGCGAGCAGTACTTC.

The chain couples TRBV24-1 to TRBJ1-5, with TRBD1 identical over 8 bases. With 3 bases clipped from V and 7 bases from J, the junction kept 4 bases outside the gene matches. CDR1 is KGHDR and CDR2 is SFDVKD in the germline V gene. CDR3 length: 14 amino acids. CDR3 bases: TGTGCCACCAGTGATGGGACAGGCACCCAGCCCCAGCATTTT. Protein: CATSDGTGTQPQHF.

This chain joins TRBV10-3 and TRBJ1-2; tentative D call: TRBD1 (6 bases). CDR1 and CDR2 from the germline V gene are ENHRY and SYGVKD. This CDR3 has 12 residues. V was shortened by 7 bases and J by 8 bases, with 14 bases between the two germline ends. This CDR3 is CAITMTGEGYTF. Written as DNA, the CDR3 is TGTGCCATCACGATGACAGGAGAGGGCTACACCTTC.

The DNA for the CDR3 is TGTGCCAGCAGCTTAGGGACTAGCGGGACCTACGAGCAGTACTTC. This sequence encodes CASSLGTSGTYEQYF. This rearrangement joins TRBV7-2 to TRBJ2-7, with TRBD2 identical over 12 bases. The J segment lost 2 bases and the V segment lost 1 base, leaving 0 bases of the junction unmatched. Germline values: CDR1 SGHTA, CDR2 FQGNSA. The CDR3 has 15 amino acids.

V usage is TRBV20-1 and J usage is TRBJ2-3; tentatively, D is TRBD2 (6 bases). CDR3 size: 16 residues. From germline, CDR1 is DFQATT and CDR2 SNEGSKA (reference sequence). Between the trimmed V and J ends, which lost 3 bases and 7 bases, there was a span of 23 bases. DNA for the CDR3: TGCAGTGCTAGTCCCACCGGGACTTCCAGACGGCATACGCAGTATTTT. Protein: CSASPTGTSRRHTQYF.

This clone was detected a few times. The chain carries TRBV5-1 and TRBJ2-7; 11 nucleotides agree with TRBD2. The CDR3 extends over 14 amino acids. Trimming removed 4 bases from V and 2 bases from J; junction bases left unmatched: 2. Germline CDR1 reads SGHRS; CDR2 reads YFSETQ. This CDR3 reads CASSLAGGTYEQYF. In DNA, the CDR3 is TGCGCCAGCAGCCTAGCGGGGGGAACCTACGAGCAGTACTTC.

In DNA, the CDR3 is TGTGCCAGCGTGGGACAGCTGAACACTGAAGCTTTCTTT. It yields the protein CASVGQLNTEAFF. The J gene is TRBJ1-1, the V gene TRBV2; 7 bases match TRBD1. After removal of 8 bases from V and 0 bases from J, the junction contained 3 bases not matched to a gene. Germline V gives CDR1 SNHLY, CDR2 FYNNEI. The CDR3 is 13 amino acids.

The CDR3 spells CASSQGGLREEQFF. CDR3 sequence (DNA): TGTGCCAGCAGCCAGGGAGGGCTGCGGGAAGAGCAGTTCTTC. V usage is TRBV9 and J usage is TRBJ2-1, with TRBD2 matching over 7 bases. The CDR3 has 14 residues. The germline gives CDR1 SGDLS, CDR2 YYNGEE. With 4 bases clipped from V and 10 bases from J, the junction kept 11 bases outside the gene matches.

The chain combines TRBV2 with TRBJ1-5; TRBD1 matches at 9 bases. CDR1 and CDR2 (germline): SNHLY, FYNNEI. The CDR3 is 16 residues long. The junction had 13 bases not matched to a gene; V was cut back by 6 bases and J by 7 bases. The CDR3 sequence is CASRSLPGQGMQPQHF. As DNA, the CDR3 is TGTGCCAGCAGATCCCTTCCGGGACAGGGAATGCAGCCCCAGCATTTT.